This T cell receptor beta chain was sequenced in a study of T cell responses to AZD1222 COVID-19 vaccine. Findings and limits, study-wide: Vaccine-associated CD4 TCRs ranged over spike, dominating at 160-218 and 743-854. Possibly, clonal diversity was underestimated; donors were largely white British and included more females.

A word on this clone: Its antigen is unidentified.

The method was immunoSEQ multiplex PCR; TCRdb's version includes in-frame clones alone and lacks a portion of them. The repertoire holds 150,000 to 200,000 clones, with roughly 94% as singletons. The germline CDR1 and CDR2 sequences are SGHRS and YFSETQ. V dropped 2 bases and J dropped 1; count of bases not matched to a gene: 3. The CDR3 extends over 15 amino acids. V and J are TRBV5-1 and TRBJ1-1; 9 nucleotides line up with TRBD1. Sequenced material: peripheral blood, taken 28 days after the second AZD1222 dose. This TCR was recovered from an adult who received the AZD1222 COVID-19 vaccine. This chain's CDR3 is CASSLQGASNTEAFF. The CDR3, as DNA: TGCGCCAGCAGCTTACAGGGGGCGTCGAACACTGAAGCTTTCTTT.